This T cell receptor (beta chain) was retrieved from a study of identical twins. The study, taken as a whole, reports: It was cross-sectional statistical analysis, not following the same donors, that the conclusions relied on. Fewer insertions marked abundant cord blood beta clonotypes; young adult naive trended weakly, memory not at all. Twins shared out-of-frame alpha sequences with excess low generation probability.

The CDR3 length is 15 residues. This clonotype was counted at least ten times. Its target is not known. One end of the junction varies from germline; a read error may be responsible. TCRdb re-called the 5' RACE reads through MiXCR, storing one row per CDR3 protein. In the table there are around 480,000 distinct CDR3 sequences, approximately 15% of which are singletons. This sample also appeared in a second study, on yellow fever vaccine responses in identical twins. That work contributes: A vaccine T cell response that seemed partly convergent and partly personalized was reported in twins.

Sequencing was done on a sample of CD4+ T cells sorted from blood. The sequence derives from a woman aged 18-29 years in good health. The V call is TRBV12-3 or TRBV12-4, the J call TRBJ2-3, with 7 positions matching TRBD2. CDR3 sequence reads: CASSLSGASTDTQYF. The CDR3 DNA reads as TGCGCCAGCAGCTTGAGCGGGGCTAGCACAGATACGCAGTATTTT.